The 22 T cell receptor beta chains listed next were all sequenced from one sample in a study of human T cells and chemical hapten exposure. It was unfractionated whole blood from which total RNA was extracted. TCRdb ran MiXCR on the 5' RACE reads and lists one entry per CDR3 protein. Found here are some 150,000 distinct CDR3 sequences, around 4.1% of them singletons; the top ten hold 1.2% to 1.5%. Receptors originate from a female donor in good health.

This clonotype showed up many times. V and J are TRBV20-1 and TRBJ2-1; TRBD2 matches at 7 bases. The V gene end was trimmed by 5 bases and the J gene end by 3 bases; junction bases not matched to a gene: 4. The CDR3 runs 13 residues. Germline CDR1 reads DFQATT; CDR2 reads SNEGSKA (reference sequence). CDR3 protein: CSARRDYYNEQFF. The DNA of the CDR3 is TGCAGTGCTCGCCGGGACTACTACAATGAGCAGTTCTTC.

This clonotype was seen many times. The chain has TRBV9 and TRBJ2-3; TRBD1 or TRBD2 may be the D gene (5 bases each). The V end lost 0 bases, the J end lost 2 bases, and 7 bases lay between the germline ends. Germline-derived CDR1 and CDR2 are SGDLS and YYNGEE. This CDR3 has 14 amino acids. This CDR3 is CASSVVGTTDTQYF. CDR3 sequence (DNA): TGTGCCAGCAGCGTAGTAGGGACCACAGATACGCAGTATTTT.

In its sample, this clonotype was seen many times. The chain is built from TRBV12-3 or TRBV12-4 and TRBJ2-7; a weak D match, TRBD1 (6 bases). The CDR3 loop spans 15 amino acids. V was cut by 6 bases and J by 4 bases, with 19 bases left in between. The CDR3 loop is CASRMSGTTSYEQYF. DNA of the CDR3: TGTGCCAGCAGGATGTCCGGGACAACTAGTTACGAGCAGTACTTC.

This clonotype was recorded many times. The chain recombines TRBV29-1 with TRBJ1-1; D gene ambiguous. The CDR3 runs 13 residues. Trimming removed 4 bases from V and 4 bases from J, with 13 bases in between. Germline loops: CDR1 SQVTM, CDR2 ANQGSEA. The CDR3 region is CSVVEALGTEAFF. The CDR3, as DNA: TGCAGCGTTGTGGAGGCTTTAGGCACTGAAGCTTTCTTT.

V usage is TRBV13 and J usage is TRBJ1-6, with 8 positions matching TRBD1. Germline V gene data show CDR1 as PRHDT and CDR2 as FYEKMQ (reference sequence). Trimming at V came to 1 base and at J to 8 bases, leaving 4 bases not matched to a gene. The CDR3 totals 15 residues. The CDR3 coding sequence is TGTGCCAGCAGCTTAGTGTCGACAGGGGATTCACCCCTCCACTTT. Translating gives CASSLVSTGDSPLHF. Combining the CDR3 with reference TRBV13 and TRBJ1-6 gives the whole variable domain AAGVIQSPRHLIKEKRETATLKCYPIPRHDTVYWYQQGPGQDPQFLISFYEKMQSDKGSIPDRFSAQQFSDYHSELNMSSLELGDSALYFCASSLVSTGDSPLHFGNGTRLTVT.

This clonotype was detected ten times or more. V usage is TRBV11-2 and J usage is TRBJ2-7; 11 positions agree with TRBD1. CDR1 is SGHAT and CDR2 is FQNNGV in the germline V gene. V shed 6 bases, J shed 1 base, and the junction held 2 bases outside the gene matches. CDR3 size: 14 residues. CDR3 nucleotide sequence: TGTGCCAGCAGACGGGACAGGGGGTCCTACGAGCAGTACTTC. Its translation: CASRRDRGSYEQYF. The entire variable domain, with the rest obtained from reference TRBV11-2 and TRBJ2-7, is as follows: EAGVAQSPRYKIIEKRQSVAFWCNPISGHATLYWYQQILGQGPKLLIQFQNNGVVDDSQLPKDRFSAERLKGVDSTLKIQPAKLEDSAVYLCASRRDRGSYEQYFGPGTRLTVT.

This clonotype was observed at least ten times. At one end the junction does not follow the germline gene, possibly because of a read error. This chain joins TRBV6-5 and TRBJ1-5; D may be TRBD1 (5 bases). Germline V gives CDR1 MNHEY, CDR2 SVGAGI. This CDR3 spans 18 amino acids. CDR3 sequence reads: CASRRSPAGRGSSQPQHF. The CDR3 DNA is TGTGCCAGCAGAAGATCACCCGCCGGGAGGGGCAGCAGTCAGCCCCAGCATTTT.

A word on this clonotype: This clone may be a read error of a much larger clone one base away. This chain links TRBV5-4 with TRBJ1-2; D is uncertain. Trimming cost V 3 bases and J 3 bases, with 15 bases left between them. The length of the CDR3 is 15 residues. Per the germline V gene, CDR1 is SGHNT and CDR2 is YYREEE (reference sequence). CDR3 protein: CASSSAGRNYYGYTF. CDR3 in DNA: TGTGCCAGCAGCTCGGCAGGACGGAACTACTATGGCTACACCTTC.

The sample holds many counts of this clonotype. The chain uses TRBV2 and TRBJ1-2; 7 bases match TRBD1. The CDR3 contains 14 residues. Germline V gene sequence: CDR1 SNHLY, CDR2 FYNNEI. The junction had 5 bases not matched to a gene; V was cut back by 3 bases and J by 4 bases. The CDR3 region has the DNA TGTGCCAGCAGTGATAACAGGGGTGGCTATGGCTACACCTTC. This encodes CASSDNRGGYGYTF.

This clonotype was observed at least ten times. The chain combines TRBV7-8 with TRBJ2-5; 12 nucleotides match TRBD2. This CDR3 has 16 amino acids. Germline loops: CDR1 SGHVS, CDR2 FQNEAQ. J was trimmed by 2 bases and V by 6 bases; bases with no gene match: 7. CDR3 sequence: CASSQLLAGGQETQYF. The CDR3 nucleotides are TGTGCCAGCAGTCAACTACTAGCGGGGGGTCAAGAGACCCAGTACTTC.

This clonotype appeared many times. This chain uses TRBV2 with TRBJ1-5; D unresolved. The germline CDR1 and CDR2 sequences are SNHLY and FYNNEI. The CDR3 totals 14 residues. The V end was cut by 4 bases, the J end by 0 bases, with 7 bases between. The CDR3 DNA follows: TGTGCCAGCAGTGTTCGGGCTAGCAATCAGCCCCAGCATTTT. As protein: CASSVRASNQPQHF. The entire variable domain, with the rest obtained from reference TRBV2 and TRBJ1-5, is as follows: EPEVTQTPSHQVTQMGQEVILRCVPISNHLYFYWYRQILGQKVEFLVSFYNNEISEKSEIFDDQFSVERPDGSNFTLKIRSTKLEDSAMYFCASSVRASNQPQHFGDGTRLSIL.

Ten or more counts support this clonotype. The V and J genes are TRBV6-1 and TRBJ1-6; D unresolved. The CDR3 covers 15 residues. Germline CDR1 and CDR2: MNHNS and SASEGT. V was trimmed by 0 bases and J by 10 bases, leaving 13 bases between them. CDR3 amino acids: CASSEAAVSGSPLHF. The CDR3 DNA reads as TGTGCCAGCAGTGAAGCGGCGGTTTCAGGATCACCCCTCCACTTT.

This clonotype was counted only a few times. V gene TRBV5-1 combines with J gene TRBJ2-3; the D is unclear. Germline V gives CDR1 SGHRS, CDR2 YFSETQ. Trimming removed 4 bases at V and 1 base at J, with 10 bases between. The CDR3 totals 14 residues. The CDR3 nucleotides read TGCGCCAGCAGCGCCGGCGGCTGCACAGATACGCAGTATTTT. Translating gives CASSAGGCTDTQYF.

The V and J genes are TRBV4-3 and TRBJ2-7, with 8 bases identical to TRBD2. The CDR3 is 14 residues long. V was pared by 2 bases and J by 5 bases, with 5 bases of the junction left unmatched. The germline V gene has CDR1 LGHNA and CDR2 YSLEER. CDR3 protein: CASSQRGLGNEQYF. In DNA form, the CDR3 reads TGCGCCAGCAGCCAACGGGGACTAGGTAACGAGCAGTACTTC.

This clonotype was observed a handful of times. CDR3 in DNA: TGTGCCATCGCGGATCCTGGCGGGGCAACTAATGAAAAACTGTTTTTT. Translation: CAIADPGGATNEKLFF. This chain links TRBV6-2 or TRBV6-3 with TRBJ1-4; D unclear. Trimming cost V 10 bases and J 0 bases, with 18 bases left between them. Germline V gene lookup returns CDR1 MNHEY and CDR2 SVGEGT. The CDR3 has 16 amino acids.

This clonotype was picked up many times. The chain couples TRBV28 to TRBJ2-3, with D unresolved. Trimming left V 7 bases short and J 2 bases short, with 7 bases between. This CDR3 comprises 12 residues. CDR1 MDHEN and CDR2 SYDVKM come from the germline V gene. CDR3 nucleotide sequence: TGTGCCAGCAACACGTTCACAGATACGCAGTATTTT. Translating gives CASNTFTDTQYF.

This sequence joins TRBV6-4 and TRBJ1-1, with D hard to call. There are 13 residues in the CDR3. V was shortened by 5 bases and J by 8 bases, with 15 bases between the two germline ends. Germline V lookup: CDR1 MRHNA, CDR2 SNTAGT. CDR3 nucleotides: TGTGCCAGCAGTCCCTCGGGATGGGAGGAAGCTTTCTTT. It specifies CASSPSGWEEAFF.

This chain joins TRBV24-1 and TRBJ1-2; D gene unclear. V was shortened by 0 bases and J by 6 bases, with 19 bases between the two germline ends. Germline assignment: CDR1 KGHDR and CDR2 SFDVKD. The CDR3 covers 17 residues. The CDR3 DNA is TGTGCCACCAGTGATTTGATGGTAACCTTTGGGTCCGATGGCTACACCTTC. It is translated as CATSDLMVTFGSDGYTF.

This clonotype was seen repeatedly, ten times or more. This chain uses TRBV20-1 with TRBJ1-5; TRBD1 aligns across 8 bases. J was trimmed by 3 bases and V by 5 bases; bases with no gene match: 9. Per germline, CDR1 DFQATT and CDR2 SNEGSKA (reference sequence). This CDR3 spans 15 amino acids. DNA of the CDR3: TGCAGTGCTGGGGAACGGGACAGGATCAATCAGCCCCAGCATTTT. Translation: CSAGERDRINQPQHF.

This clonotype occurred a few times. At one end the junction does not follow the germline gene, possibly because of a read error. This chain uses TRBV6-6 with TRBJ1-2; 8 bases agree with TRBD1. Germline V CDR1 and CDR2: MNHNY, SVGAGI (reference sequence). The CDR3 is 14 residues long. CDR3 loop: CASSQGARSYGDTF. Written as DNA, the CDR3 is TGTGCCAGTAGCCAGGGGGCTAGGAGCTATGGCGACACCTTC.

This clonotype was seen at least ten times. This chain links TRBV5-1 with TRBJ1-2; 9 nucleotides agree with TRBD1. The V gene's germline CDR1 is SGHRS and CDR2 YFSETQ. V shed 1 base and J 7 bases; nucleotides not matched to a gene: 5. The CDR3 covers 14 residues. CDR3 residues: CASSLRDRASGYTF. The CDR3, as DNA: TGCGCCAGCAGCTTGAGGGACAGGGCAAGTGGCTACACCTTC.

This clonotype was observed at least ten times. V gene TRBV5-1 combines with J gene TRBJ2-3; D is unclear. The CDR3 is made up of 13 amino acids. Trimming removed 2 bases at V and 5 bases at J, with 9 bases between. CDR1 is SGHRS and CDR2 is YFSETQ in the germline V gene. DNA of the CDR3: TGCGCCAGCAGCTTCAACGACGAAGATACGCAGTATTTT. Amino acid sequence: CASSFNDEDTQYF.